The 4 T cell receptor beta chains reported below all come from one sample, sequenced in a study of T-cell reconstitution after alpha-beta-depleted transplantation in children. It was with unique molecular identifiers that the TCRbeta library was prepared. TCRdb independently ran MiXCR on the PCR reads; one entry per CDR3 protein. Among 500,000 or so distinct CDR3 sequences, about 33% were seen once, and the ten largest hold 2% to 3%. The specimen was PBMCs from the stem cell graft donor, collected from the stem cell graft. The source is a human donor who donated a stem cell graft to a child with aplastic anemia.

There are many counts of this clonotype. The V call is TRBV7-2, the J call TRBJ2-7, with 7 bases identical to TRBD1. V dropped 4 bases and J dropped 3; count of bases not matched to a gene: 12. Germline CDR1 SGHTA, CDR2 FQGNSA. The CDR3 loop spans 16 amino acids. CDR3 loop: CASSSPGQLLHYEQYF. For the CDR3, the DNA is TGTGCCAGCAGCTCACCGGGACAGCTCCTTCACTACGAGCAGTACTTC.

The chain links TRBV4-3 to TRBJ2-7; tentative D call: TRBD2 (5 bases). The CDR3 is 16 residues long. Per germline, CDR1 LGHNA and CDR2 YSLEER. Between the trimmed V and J ends, which lost 0 bases and 6 bases, there was a span of 18 bases. CDR3 protein: CASSQEVPGVGTEQYV. DNA for the CDR3: TGCGCCAGCAGCCAAGAGGTCCCCGGGGTTGGTACCGAGCAGTACGTC.

The chain recombines TRBV24-1 with TRBJ2-2, with 7 bases aligning to TRBD1. CDR3 length: 17 amino acids. Germline V CDR1 and CDR2: KGHDR, SFDVKD. V trimming: 5 bases; J trimming: 4 bases; junction bases outside the gene matches: 12. In DNA form, the CDR3 reads TGTGCCACCAGTGGAAAGGGGGCAGGGGAAGTCACCGGGGAGCTGTTTTTT. Protein sequence: CATSGKGAGEVTGELFF.

This clonotype appeared a few times. The CDR3 sequence: CSARDHGSLYNEQFF. CDR3 sequence (DNA): TGCAGTGCTAGAGATCACGGGAGCCTTTACAATGAGCAGTTCTTC. V is TRBV20-1 and J is TRBJ2-1; D perhaps matches TRBD2 (6 bases). Per germline, CDR1 DFQATT and CDR2 SNEGSKA (reference sequence). V lost 0 bases and J lost 4, with 13 bases in between. The CDR3 is 15 amino acids.